This T cell receptor (beta chain) is from a study of T cells in localized non-small cell lung cancer. Points on this clone: Antigen unknown.

Study-wide results and limits: Among the top 100 tumor clones, a median around 50 appeared in adjacent lung.

Sequencing was performed with immunoSEQ multiplex PCR; in TCRdb, only in-frame clones are kept and a portion is missing. The data contain approximately 23,000 clones, around 90% of them seen just once; the ten biggest clones take up roughly 15%. This CDR3 comprises 12 residues. Germline V lookup: CDR1 MNHEY, CDR2 SMNVEV (reference sequence). Trimming removed 7 bases from V and 2 bases from J, with 7 bases in between. The TCR was taken from a male donor aged 60 or older with stage I lung adenocarcinoma. Sequenced material: peripheral blood, taken before any cancer treatment. The rearrangement joins TRBV27 to TRBJ2-3; the D is unclear. CDR3 coding DNA: TGTGCCAGCACTTCAGTCACAGATACGCAGTATTTT. As protein: CASTSVTDTQYF.